What follows are 11 T cell receptor beta chains derived from one specimen sequenced in a study of OX40 agonist ivuxolimab in advanced cancers. The library was made by the immunoSEQ multiplex PCR assay. TCRdb obtained this table from immuneACCESS and retained in-frame rearrangements with V and J assigned. These tables miss some clones; where compared with another copy, unresolved V genes account for less than half of the shortfall, and the remainder is unexplained. The sample table holds 20,000 to 25,000 clones, of which 84% were seen once. More than 50% of the sample rests with the top ten. Material: CD4+ or CD8+ T cells sorted from blood, obtained in a trial of the OX40 agonist ivuxolimab. These TCRs come from an adult with an advanced solid tumor such as melanoma, head and neck, liver or kidney cancer.

This clone was recorded a few times. V is TRBV7-9 and J is TRBJ1-1; D unresolved. Trimming stripped 6 bases from V and 6 bases from J, with 11 bases between. The CDR3 length is 12 residues. Germline CDR1 and CDR2: SEHNR and FQNEAQ (reference sequence). Written as DNA, the CDR3 is TGTGCCAGCAGGTTGGGTGGTGCTGAAGCTTTCTTT. Translation: CASRLGGAEAFF.

The V and J genes are TRBV19 and TRBJ2-5, with 8 bases matching TRBD1. Germline V CDR1 and CDR2: LNHDA, SQIVND (reference sequence). The CDR3 is 15 residues long. The ends lost 7 bases at V and 5 bases at J; junction bases unmatched: 12. The CDR3 region is CASNRNRGLAETQYF. CDR3 nucleotide sequence: TGTGCCAGTAACAGAAACAGGGGGTTGGCGGAGACCCAGTACTTC.

The chain is built from TRBV14 and TRBJ2-2; D gene ambiguous. The CDR3 has 16 amino acids. Looked up from germline, CDR1 is SGHDN and CDR2 is FVKESK. V dropped 3 bases and J dropped 5 bases, with 16 bases sitting between them. CDR3 nucleotide sequence: TGTGCCAGCAGCCACCTCGGCGGTGGTGGGACCGGGGAGCTGTTTTTT. The encoded protein is CASSHLGGGGTGELFF. The whole variable domain, filled in from reference TRBV14 and TRBJ2-2, reads EAGVTQFPSHSVIEKGQTVTLRCDPISGHDNLYWYRRVMGKEIKFLLHFVKESKQDESGMPNNRFLAERTGGTYSTLKVQPAELEDSGVYFCASSHLGGGGTGELFFGEGSRLTVL.

The chain recombines TRBV4-2 with TRBJ1-3; no clear D. Trimming took 4 bases from V and 4 from J, leaving 5 bases between them. This CDR3 is 12 amino acids long. CDR1 and CDR2 (germline): LGHNA, YNFKEQ. The CDR3 DNA follows: TGTGCCAGCAGCCCGGAAGGAAACACCATATATTTT. Protein product: CASSPEGNTIYF.

In the case of this clone: This same CDR3 is encoded by further DNA sequences in the sample. The rearrangement joins TRBV19 to TRBJ2-7, with 7 bases matching TRBD1. The V segment lost 1 base and the J segment 5 bases; nucleotides outside the gene matches: 2. Germline-derived CDR1 and CDR2 are LNHDA and SQIVND (reference sequence). The CDR3 is 13 amino acids. The CDR3 coding sequence is TGTGCCAGTAGTATAGTTACAGGGGACGAGCAGTACTTC. Translating gives CASSIVTGDEQYF.

This clone appeared once. The V gene is TRBV27, the J gene TRBJ2-5; possibly TRBD1 for D (5 bases). This CDR3 region has 14 residues. Germline CDR1 and CDR2: MNHEY and SMNVEV (reference sequence). V lost 3 bases, J lost 5 bases, and 13 bases lay in between. The CDR3 nucleotides read TGTGCCAGCAGTTTCTTGGGGCAGAGGGAGACCCAGTACTTC. Protein sequence: CASSFLGQRETQYF.

This chain uses TRBV27 with TRBJ2-1; D unresolved. V was shortened by 3 bases and J by 6 bases, with 6 bases between the two germline ends. Germline values: CDR1 MNHEY, CDR2 SMNVEV (reference sequence). The CDR3 contains 12 residues. The CDR3 DNA is TGTGCCAGCAGTTTCCCGGGCAATGAGCAGTTCTTC. Protein sequence: CASSFPGNEQFF.

J is TRBJ2-3 and V is TRBV6-5, with D possibly TRBD2 on 5 matching bases. Germline values: CDR1 MNHEY, CDR2 SVGAGI. Trimming removed 3 bases at V and 3 bases at J, with 7 bases between. The length of the CDR3 is 13 residues. The CDR3 reads CASSYGGTDTQYF. For the CDR3, the DNA is TGTGCCAGCAGTTATGGAGGTACAGATACGCAGTATTTT.

This clone was observed a few times. V and J are TRBV7-9 and TRBJ1-2, with 7 bases fitting TRBD1. This CDR3 spans 15 amino acids. From germline, CDR1 is SEHNR and CDR2 FQNEAQ (reference sequence). J was trimmed by 3 bases and V by 4 bases; bases with no gene match: 8. The CDR3 reads CASSSRLTGDYGYTF. CDR3 nucleotides: TGTGCCAGCAGCTCAAGGCTTACAGGGGACTATGGCTACACCTTC.

The rearrangement links TRBV4-1 to TRBJ2-7; D uncertain. Trimming cost V 0 bases and J 4 bases, with 16 bases left between them. The CDR3 spans 16 residues. Germline V lookup: CDR1 MGHRA, CDR2 YSYEKL. CDR3: CASSQDSVQAVYEQYF. As DNA, the CDR3 is TGCGCCAGCAGCCAAGATTCGGTCCAGGCGGTATACGAGCAGTACTTC.

The rearrangement links TRBV27 to TRBJ2-2; D perhaps matches TRBD1 (6 bases). In germline, CDR1 is MNHEY, CDR2 SMNVEV (reference sequence). V lost 4 bases, J lost 6 bases, and 12 bases lay in between. The CDR3 loop spans 14 amino acids. The CDR3 sequence: CASSSTQGSGELFF. CDR3 coding DNA: TGTGCCAGCAGTTCCACTCAGGGGTCCGGGGAGCTGTTTTTT.